These 21 T cell receptor beta chains were all obtained from the same sample, sequenced in a study of cytomegalovirus exposure and HLA in healthy donors. The PCR used 60 Vbeta and 13 Jbeta primers. Clones were sequenced by immunoSEQ multiplex PCR, and TCRdb holds only the in-frame ones, with some missing. The sample contains 150,000 to 200,000 clones, about 80% of which appear only once. The sequenced sample was PBMCs. Receptors were obtained from a woman between 18 and 29 years old in good health and CMV-seropositive.

The chain carries TRBV6-1 and TRBJ2-7; D may be TRBD2 (6 bases). The germline V gene encodes CDR1 MNHNS and CDR2 SASEGT. Trimming stripped 10 bases from V and 5 bases from J, with 21 bases between. CDR3 length: 14 amino acids. CDR3 sequence: CATRPGGVSNEQYV. CDR3 coding DNA: TGTGCCACCCGTCCCGGGGGTGTAAGTAACGAGCAGTACGTC.

The V call is TRBV28, the J call TRBJ1-1; the D gene is possibly TRBD1 (6 bases). V gave up 6 bases and J gave up 3 bases, with 14 bases separating them. The length of the CDR3 is 14 residues. Germline CDR1 is MDHEN and CDR2 is SYDVKM. CDR3 residues: CASRHSGGHTEAFF. DNA for the CDR3: TGTGCCAGCAGGCACTCCGGGGGGCACACTGAAGCTTTCTTT.

The chain carries TRBV10-3 and TRBJ2-2, with TRBD1 identical over 9 bases. Germline V CDR1 and CDR2: ENHRY, SYGVKD. The trim removed 10 bases at V and 8 bases at J, leaving 8 bases unmatched. This CDR3 region has 13 residues. CDR3 protein: CATRGQGLGELFF. The CDR3, as DNA: TGTGCCACCAGGGGACAGGGATTGGGGGAGCTGTTTTTT.

This clone has a single count. The chain joins TRBV30 to TRBJ1-5; 8 nucleotides align to TRBD1. The trim removed 3 bases at V and 0 bases at J, leaving 4 bases unmatched. Germline CDR1 GTSNPN, CDR2 SVGIG (reference sequence). This CDR3 is 15 amino acids long. DNA of the CDR3: TGTGCCTGGAGCAGGGGGCTGTATAGCAATCAGCCCCAGCATTTT. The encoded protein is CAWSRGLYSNQPQHF.

As regards this clone: The sample holds other DNA sequences that translate to the same CDR3. V gene TRBV4-1 combines with J gene TRBJ2-3; 10 nucleotides agree with TRBD2. The CDR3 length is 19 residues. In germline, CDR1 is MGHRA, CDR2 YSYEKL. J was trimmed by 2 bases and V by 4 bases; bases with no gene match: 15. The CDR3 region is CASSLIGNVLAGNTDTQYF. In DNA, the CDR3 is TGCGCCAGCAGCCTGATCGGAAATGTACTAGCGGGAAACACAGATACGCAGTATTTT.

This rearrangement joins TRBV15 to TRBJ1-1, with D unresolved. Trimming took off 2 bases at V and 12 bases at J, with 28 bases between the two ends. The CDR3 sequence is 17 residues long. CDR1 is LNHNV and CDR2 is YYDKDF in the germline V gene (reference sequence). The CDR3 region is CATSRQFPRGVVSVTFF. The CDR3 DNA sequence: TGTGCCACCAGCAGACAATTTCCTAGAGGCGTTGTCTCTGTGACTTTCTTT. The full variable domain, its missing parts supplied by reference TRBV15 and TRBJ1-1, is DAMVIQNPRYQVTQFGKPVTLSCSQTLNHNVMYWYQQKSSQAPKLLFHYYDKDFNNEADTPDNFQSRRPNTSFCFLDIRSPGLGDTAMYLCATSRQFPRGVVSVTFFGQGTRLTVV.

The chain has TRBV19 and TRBJ2-7; unclear D gene. CDR3 length equals 13 residues. Germline CDR1 reads LNHDA; CDR2 reads SQIVND (reference sequence). Between the trimmed V and J ends, which lost 5 bases and 9 bases, there was a span of 17 bases. CDR3 bases: TGTGCCAGTAGTGGTCTTCCTAGGATGTGGCAGTACTTC. Protein sequence: CASSGLPRMWQYF.

This chain connects TRBV4-1 to TRBJ1-1, with 8 bases identical to TRBD1. V lost 2 bases to trimming and J lost 1 base; unmatched junction nucleotides: 3. This CDR3 contains 15 residues. Germline CDR1 reads MGHRA; CDR2 reads YSYEKL. The CDR3 DNA is TGCGCCAGCAGCCAAACCGGGACAGGGAACACTGAAGCTTTCTTT. Translation gives CASSQTGTGNTEAFF.

CDR3 protein: CAWVRDRGRTGANVLTF. The CDR3 region has the DNA TGTGCCTGGGTCCGGGACAGGGGACGGACTGGGGCCAACGTCCTGACTTTC. The chain uses TRBV30 and TRBJ2-6, with TRBD1 matching 10 bases. Germline V gives CDR1 GTSNPN, CDR2 SVGIG (reference sequence). There are 17 residues in the CDR3. Germline trimming cut 5 bases from V and 2 bases from J; bases unmatched to any gene: 9.

This chain joins TRBV9 and TRBJ1-3, with TRBD1 identical over 8 bases. This CDR3 spans 14 amino acids. With 2 bases clipped from V and 10 bases from J, the junction kept 8 bases outside the gene matches. Germline CDR1 and CDR2: SGDLS and YYNGEE. CDR3 protein: CASSVGQVVDTIYF. The CDR3 DNA follows: TGTGCCAGCAGCGTGGGACAGGTCGTGGATACCATATATTTT. Using reference TRBV9 and TRBJ1-3 for the parts outside the CDR3, the full variable domain is DSGVTQTPKHLITATGQRVTLRCSPRSGDLSVYWYQQSLDQGLQFLIQYYNGEERAKGNILERFSAQQFPDLHSELNLSSLELGDSALYFCASSVGQVVDTIYFGEGSWLTVV.

This rearrangement joins TRBV28 to TRBJ2-5; 9 bases line up with TRBD1. The J call could be wrong; TRBJ2-7 is a better fit for the DNA end. CDR1 is MDHEN and CDR2 is SYDVKM in the germline V gene. The CDR3 totals 15 residues. CDR3 sequence: CASTQTGQGKYEQYF. CDR3 nucleotides: TGTGCCAGCACCCAAACGGGACAGGGAAAGTACGAGCAGTACTTC.

This clone has more than one count but fewer than ten. This chain connects TRBV6-4 to TRBJ2-1, with 10 positions matching TRBD2. J lost 7 bases, V lost 5 bases, and 8 bases had no gene match. Germline CDR1 is MRHNA and CDR2 is SNTAGT. The length of the CDR3 is 15 residues. The CDR3 nucleotides read TGTGCCAGCAGTCCCCTAGCGGGGGAGGGAAATGAGCAGTTCTTC. Residues: CASSPLAGEGNEQFF.

The chain has TRBV7-2 and TRBJ2-7; a weak D match, TRBD2 (5 bases). CDR1 is SGHTA, CDR2 FQGNSA, per germline. This CDR3 spans 14 amino acids. Trimming stripped 5 bases from V and 5 bases from J, with 16 bases between. CDR3 region: CASSLQGLRDEQYF. The CDR3 bases are TGTGCCAGCAGCCTGCAAGGATTGAGGGACGAGCAGTACTTC.

V is TRBV5-1 and J is TRBJ1-1; D unclear. The ends were cut back, 0 bases at V and 1 base at J, with 7 bases in the middle. This CDR3 is 14 amino acids long. CDR1 and CDR2 (germline): SGHRS, YFSETQ. This chain's CDR3 is CASSLVSGNTEAFF. The CDR3 bases are TGCGCCAGCAGCTTGGTCAGCGGGAACACTGAAGCTTTCTTT. Drawing the rest from reference TRBV5-1 and TRBJ1-1, the complete variable domain is KAGVTQTPRYLIKTRGQQVTLSCSPISGHRSVSWYQQTPGQGLQFLFEYFSETQRNKGNFPGRFSGRQFSNSRSEMNVSTLELGDSALYLCASSLVSGNTEAFFGQGTRLTVV.

This chain uses TRBV6-6 with TRBJ1-2; D may be TRBD1 (6 bases). Germline V gives CDR1 MNHNY, CDR2 SVGAGI (reference sequence). The CDR3 covers 14 residues. V shed 2 bases and J shed 5 bases, with 12 bases lying between them. The CDR3 nucleotides are TGTGCCAGCAGTTACCAACAGGGTTGGTATGGCTACACCTTC. This codes for CASSYQQGWYGYTF.

The CDR3 nucleotides are TGTGCCAGCAGCCTCGTCAGGGGGGAATTTTCACCCCTCCACTTT. Translating gives CASSLVRGEFSPLHF. The gene calls are TRBV6-1 and TRBJ1-6; TRBD1 matches 7 bases. The CDR3 runs to 15 residues. Germline trimming cut 6 bases from V and 9 bases from J; bases unmatched to any gene: 11. Germline CDR1 and CDR2: MNHNS and SASEGT.

This chain links TRBV7-2 with TRBJ1-4; possibly TRBD1 for D (6 bases). Germline CDR1 and CDR2: SGHTA and FQGNSA. The CDR3 consists of 15 residues. Trimming stripped 1 base from V and 5 bases from J, with 11 bases between. CDR3 region: CASSLVGGGNEKLFF. CDR3 nucleotide sequence: TGTGCCAGCAGCTTAGTGGGCGGGGGCAATGAAAAACTGTTTTTT. Full variable domain (rest looked up from reference TRBV7-2 and TRBJ1-4): GAGVSQSPSNKVTEKGKDVELRCDPISGHTALYWYRQSLGQGLEFLIYFQGNSAPDKSGLPSDRFSAERTGGSVSTLTIQRTQQEDSAVYLCASSLVGGGNEKLFFGSGTQLSVL.

The J gene is TRBJ2-2, the V gene TRBV6-1; D ambiguous. V was clipped by 2 bases and J by 6 bases, with 13 bases between them. Germline lookup yields CDR1 MNHNS and CDR2 SASEGT. The CDR3 has 15 amino acids. The DNA of the CDR3 is TGTGCCAGCAGTGAATCTAGAGTAGCCGCCGGGGAGCTGTTTTTT. This codes for CASSESRVAAGELFF.

This clone was picked up one time. The V call is TRBV28, the J call TRBJ2-5; 7 bases line up with TRBD1. V lost 2 bases, J lost 4 bases, and 10 bases stayed unmatched. From germline, CDR1 is MDHEN and CDR2 SYDVKM. The CDR3 is 16 residues long. CDR3 protein: CASSLGGQAAGETQYF. CDR3 coding DNA: TGTGCCAGCAGTTTAGGCGGACAGGCGGCGGGAGAGACCCAGTACTTC.

The V gene is TRBV27, the J gene TRBJ1-2; tentative D call: TRBD1 (6 bases). The CDR3 length is 14 residues. Trimming cost V 6 bases and J 8 bases, with 19 bases left between them. Germline values: CDR1 MNHEY, CDR2 SMNVEV (reference sequence). The CDR3 loop reads CASSSMTGFGGYTF. Written as DNA, the CDR3 is TGTGCCAGCAGCTCAATGACAGGCTTTGGGGGCTACACCTTC.

The V gene is TRBV29-1, the J gene TRBJ2-1; tentative D call: TRBD2 (5 bases). Germline values: CDR1 SQVTM, CDR2 ANQGSEA. V was trimmed by 4 bases and J by 8 bases, leaving 18 bases between them. The CDR3 is made up of 14 amino acids. The CDR3 loop reads CSVVFSGSGDEQFF. The DNA of the CDR3 is TGCAGCGTTGTTTTTTCGGGGTCCGGGGATGAGCAGTTCTTC.